A selection of T cell receptor beta chains follows, all from one sample in a study of shared clonotypes between healthy human individuals. Assay used: immunoSEQ multiplex PCR; TCRdb lists only in-frame clones, some missing. The data hold a few hundred thousand clones, with over 50% observed a single time. Material: memory CD4+ T cells sorted from blood. These receptors came from a man younger than 45 in good health. Each CDR3 is given with its conserved first and last residue. Fields, in order: CDR3 protein, CDR3 DNA, J gene, V gene, clone size, D gene. D genes are given only for firm matches. Not all rows give a size; the values are once, few, many and, for expanded clones, a class.

CDR3 protein: CASRSNEKLFF; CDR3 DNA: TGTGCCAGCAGGTCCAATGAAAAACTGTTTTTT; J gene: TRBJ1-4; V gene: TRBV27; clone size: few; D gene: -
CDR3 protein: CASSVGGLADYEQYF; CDR3 DNA: TGTGCCAGCAGCGTAGGAGGACTAGCGGATTACGAGCAGTACTTC; J gene: TRBJ2-7; V gene: TRBV9; clone size: many; D gene: TRBD2
CDR3 protein: CASSALGQATNEKLFF; CDR3 DNA: TGTGCCAGCAGCGCCCTAGGACAGGCAACTAATGAAAAACTGTTTTTT; J gene: TRBJ1-4; V gene: TRBV25-1; clone size: once; D gene: TRBD1
CDR3 protein: CASSPGKTYEQYF; CDR3 DNA: TGCGCCAGCAGTCCCGGGAAGACGTACGAGCAGTACTTC; J gene: TRBJ2-7; V gene: TRBV10-1; clone size: -; D gene: -
CDR3 protein: CASSQQTGSGYTF; CDR3 DNA: TGTGCCAGCAGCCAGCAGACAGGGAGTGGCTACACCTTC; J gene: TRBJ1-2; V gene: TRBV14; clone size: many; D gene: TRBD1
CDR3 protein: CASSYSGRGPYEQYF; CDR3 DNA: TGTGCCAGCAGCTACAGCGGGAGGGGGCCCTACGAGCAGTACTTC; J gene: TRBJ2-7; V gene: TRBV7-3; clone size: -; D gene: TRBD2
CDR3 protein: CASSLGTSGRAGQFF; CDR3 DNA: TGTGCCAGCAGCTTAGGGACTAGCGGGAGGGCCGGGCAGTTCTTC; J gene: TRBJ2-1; V gene: TRBV7-2; clone size: -; D gene: TRBD2
CDR3 protein: CASSLGVVEGETQYF; CDR3 DNA: TGTGCCAGCAGCTTAGGAGTCGTAGAGGGGGAGACCCAGTACTTC; J gene: TRBJ2-5; V gene: TRBV13; clone size: -; D gene: -
CDR3 protein: CASRSPGQGGTTEAFF; CDR3 DNA: TGTGCCAGCAGATCTCCGGGACAGGGAGGTACCACTGAAGCTTTCTTT; J gene: TRBJ1-1; V gene: TRBV5-6; clone size: few; D gene: TRBD1
CDR3 protein: CASSIGGGTNYEQYF; CDR3 DNA: TGTGCCAGTAGTATAGGAGGCGGGACGAACTACGAGCAGTACTTC; J gene: TRBJ2-7; V gene: TRBV19; clone size: -; D gene: -
CDR3 protein: CASSQDIRGRQNIQYF; CDR3 DNA: TGCGCCAGCAGCCAAGATATAAGGGGACGCCAAAACATTCAGTACTTC; J gene: TRBJ2-4; V gene: TRBV4-3; clone size: many; D gene: -
CDR3 protein: CASSIAQAINQPQHF; CDR3 DNA: TGTGCCAGTAGTATAGCACAGGCCATCAATCAGCCCCAGCATTTT; J gene: TRBJ1-5; V gene: TRBV19; clone size: -; D gene: -
CDR3 protein: CASSLVRGNEQFF; CDR3 DNA: TGTGCCAGCAGCTTAGTGCGCGGCAATGAGCAGTTCTTC; J gene: TRBJ2-1; V gene: TRBV7-2; clone size: -; D gene: -
CDR3 protein: CAISADAVRYEQYF; CDR3 DNA: TGTGCCATATCCGCGGACGCTGTTCGCTACGAGCAGTACTTC; J gene: TRBJ2-7; V gene: TRBV27; clone size: -; D gene: -
CDR3 protein: CASSVATMGGIAYNEQFF; CDR3 DNA: TGTGCCAGCAGCGTAGCTACGATGGGCGGGATTGCCTACAATGAGCAGTTCTTC; J gene: TRBJ2-1; V gene: TRBV9; clone size: -; D gene: -
CDR3 protein: CASGMGEKLFF; CDR3 DNA: TGTGCCTCGGGGATGGGGGAAAAACTGTTTTTT; J gene: TRBJ1-4; V gene: TRBV7-9; clone size: few; D gene: -
CDR3 protein: CASSLAPSQSTYEQYF; CDR3 DNA: TGCGCCAGCAGCTTGGCCCCCTCACAGTCTACCTACGAGCAGTACTTC; J gene: TRBJ2-7; V gene: TRBV5-1; clone size: -; D gene: -
CDR3 protein: CAQGGSQGANGYTF; CDR3 DNA: TGCGCCCAGGGCGGCAGTCAGGGGGCAAATGGCTACACCTTC; J gene: TRBJ1-2; V gene: TRBV4-1; clone size: -; D gene: TRBD1
CDR3 protein: CASRTGGGGEKLFF; CDR3 DNA: TGTGCCAGCAGGACAGGGGGCGGGGGTGAAAAACTGTTTTTT; J gene: TRBJ1-4; V gene: TRBV6-6; clone size: -; D gene: TRBD1
CDR3 protein: CASSPSSGSEQFF; CDR3 DNA: TGTGCCAGTAGTCCCTCCTCGGGGAGTGAGCAGTTCTTC; J gene: TRBJ2-1; V gene: TRBV19; clone size: -; D gene: -
CDR3 protein: CASSVGSQGLGGYTF; CDR3 DNA: TGTGCCAGCAGCGTAGGTTCTCAGGGTTTGGGCGGCTACACCTTC; J gene: TRBJ1-2; V gene: TRBV9; clone size: -; D gene: -
CDR3 protein: CASSPGLAGRDEQFF; CDR3 DNA: TGTGCCAGCTCACCCGGACTAGCGGGAAGGGATGAGCAGTTCTTC; J gene: TRBJ2-1; V gene: TRBV18; clone size: few; D gene: TRBD2
CDR3 protein: CASSFYRALANTGELFF; CDR3 DNA: TGCGCCAGCAGCTTTTACAGGGCGCTCGCGAACACCGGGGAGCTGTTTTTT; J gene: TRBJ2-2; V gene: TRBV5-1; clone size: -; D gene: -
CDR3 protein: CASSPGQGSVLEPQHF; CDR3 DNA: TGTGCCAGCAGCCCCGGACAGGGTTCGGTTCTAGAGCCCCAGCATTTT; J gene: TRBJ1-5; V gene: TRBV9; clone size: -; D gene: TRBD1
CDR3 protein: CASSQAGNYGYTF; CDR3 DNA: TGTGCCAGCAGCCAAGCTGGGAACTATGGCTACACCTTC; J gene: TRBJ1-2; V gene: TRBV14; clone size: few; D gene: -
CDR3 protein: CASSEDREKAFF; CDR3 DNA: TGTGCCAGCAGTGAAGACAGGGAGAAAGCTTTCTTT; J gene: TRBJ1-1; V gene: TRBV2; clone size: -; D gene: -
CDR3 protein: CASSLKTGAMNTEAFF; CDR3 DNA: TGTGCCAGCAGTTTGAAGACAGGGGCGATGAACACTGAAGCTTTCTTT; J gene: TRBJ1-1; V gene: TRBV27; clone size: -; D gene: TRBD1
CDR3 protein: CASSLADPNYNEQFF; CDR3 DNA: TGTGCCAGCAGCCTCGCGGACCCCAACTACAATGAGCAGTTCTTC; J gene: TRBJ2-1; V gene: TRBV6-5; clone size: -; D gene: -
CDR3 protein: CASSEDRGSNQPQHF; CDR3 DNA: TGTGCCAGCAGCGAAGACAGGGGAAGCAATCAGCCCCAGCATTTT; J gene: TRBJ1-5; V gene: TRBV7-9; clone size: -; D gene: TRBD1
CDR3 protein: CASSQLPGQENTEAFF; CDR3 DNA: TGTGCCAGCTCTCAACTTCCGGGACAGGAGAACACTGAAGCTTTCTTT; J gene: TRBJ1-1; V gene: TRBV18; clone size: many; D gene: TRBD1
CDR3 protein: CASSLAGWREETQYF; CDR3 DNA: TGTGCCAGCAGCTTAGCGGGTTGGCGGGAGGAAACGCAGTATTTT; J gene: TRBJ2-3; V gene: TRBV7-6; clone size: -; D gene: TRBD2
CDR3 protein: CASSQNGADTQYF; CDR3 DNA: TGTGCCAGCAGCCAAAACGGAGCAGATACGCAGTATTTT; J gene: TRBJ2-3; V gene: TRBV14; clone size: -; D gene: -
CDR3 protein: CASSGRRTLNEQFF; CDR3 DNA: TGTGCCAGCAGTGGAAGGCGTACACTCAATGAGCAGTTCTTC; J gene: TRBJ2-1; V gene: TRBV2; clone size: -; D gene: -
CDR3 protein: CASSLGAGRPYEQYF; CDR3 DNA: TGCGCCAGCAGCTTGGGGGCGGGTAGGCCCTACGAGCAGTACTTC; J gene: TRBJ2-7; V gene: TRBV5-1; clone size: -; D gene: -
CDR3 protein: CASSPSQAGYEQYF; CDR3 DNA: TGTGCCAGCAGCCCGAGTCAAGCCGGATACGAGCAGTACTTC; J gene: TRBJ2-7; V gene: TRBV9; clone size: many; D gene: -
CDR3 protein: CAISESVHTIYF; CDR3 DNA: TGTGCCATCAGTGAGTCAGTGCACACCATATATTTT; J gene: TRBJ1-3; V gene: TRBV10-3; clone size: -; D gene: -
CDR3 protein: CASSTRHGTSDHSYEQYF; CDR3 DNA: TGTGCCAGCAGCACGCGACATGGGACTAGCGACCACTCCTACGAGCAGTACTTC; J gene: TRBJ2-7; V gene: TRBV4-2; clone size: once; D gene: TRBD2
CDR3 protein: CASSVNLAAGGDTQYF; CDR3 DNA: TGTGCCAGCAGCGTAAATCTAGCGGCCGGTGGAGATACGCAGTATTTT; J gene: TRBJ2-3; V gene: TRBV9; clone size: -; D gene: TRBD2
CDR3 protein: CASSEFGTLYNEQFF; CDR3 DNA: TGTGCCAGCAGTGAATTCGGGACTTTATACAATGAGCAGTTCTTC; J gene: TRBJ2-1; V gene: TRBV6-1; clone size: once; D gene: -
CDR3 protein: CASSPPSLLLEQYF; CDR3 DNA: TGTGCCAGCAGCCCCCCCTCTTTACTCCTCGAGCAGTACTTC; J gene: TRBJ2-7; V gene: TRBV14; clone size: -; D gene: -
CDR3 protein: CASSPDRAPTEAFF; CDR3 DNA: TGTGCCAGCAGCCCCGACAGGGCTCCCACTGAAGCTTTCTTT; J gene: TRBJ1-1; V gene: TRBV11-3; clone size: -; D gene: TRBD1
CDR3 protein: CASSPAPGLQGRISAGEDTQYF; CDR3 DNA: TGTGCCAGCTCACCGGCCCCCGGACTACAGGGGAGAATTTCAGCGGGAGAAGATACGCAGTATTTT; J gene: TRBJ2-3; V gene: TRBV18; clone size: -; D gene: -
CDR3 protein: CASSVIRRSEKLFF; CDR3 DNA: TGTGCCAGCAGCGTAATTCGCAGGAGCGAAAAACTGTTTTTT; J gene: TRBJ1-4; V gene: TRBV9; clone size: -; D gene: -